The clone carrying this TCR beta chain was counted between two and nine times. Its antigen is unidentified. These data originate in a study of naive and memory T cell subsets. Both TRBC1 and TRBC2 were covered by a beta constant-region primer of two equimolar oligonucleotides. The ligated cDNA underwent four PCR rounds using SP2 and nested alpha and beta constant-region primers. Using its own MiXCR run on the UMI-ligation and nested PCR reads, TCRdb lists one record per CDR3 protein. Of more than 100,000 distinct CDR3 sequences listed, around 35% are singletons. Points from the study as a whole: TCR abundance followed a power law differing between naive and memory subsets. Each distinct alpha or beta sequence counts as one clonotype.

This CDR3 has 15 amino acids. Looked up from germline, CDR1 is MDHEN and CDR2 is SYDVKM. Trimming removed 5 bases from V and 1 base from J; junction bases left unmatched: 2. The source is a human donor in good health. The sequencing sample was made of central memory CD4+ T cells from blood. V usage is TRBV28 and J usage is TRBJ2-3, with 11 bases aligning to TRBD2. CDR3 amino acids: CASSPGLAGTDTQYF. CDR3 DNA: TGTGCCAGCAGTCCGGGACTAGCGGGCACAGATACGCAGTATTTT. The full variable domain, with the rest looked up from reference TRBV28 and TRBJ2-3, is DVKVTQSSRYLVKRTGEKVFLECVQDMDHENMFWYRQDPGLGLRLIYFSYDVKMKEKGDIPEGYSVSREKKERFSLILESASTNQTSMYLCASSPGLAGTDTQYFGPGTRLTVL.